The TCR beta chain under discussion was sequenced for a study of early T cells in non-severe SARS-CoV-2 infection. Study overall: Investigators sequenced bulk RNA drawn from unsorted whole blood, and chains remained unpaired.

Between the trimmed V and J ends, which lost 5 bases and 1 base, there was a span of 5 bases. The CDR3 extends over 12 amino acids. This clonotype has a handful of counts. Researchers attached unique molecular identifiers to individual cDNA molecules. TCRdb reanalysed the 5' RACE reads using MiXCR and keeps one entry per CDR3 protein. The sample includes tens of thousands of distinct CDR3 sequences, 11% of them seen just once. The gene calls are TRBV12-3 or TRBV12-4 and TRBJ1-1; no definite D call. Sequences were obtained from whole blood. The clonotype originates from an adult who was a healthcare worker with PCR-confirmed SARS-CoV-2 infection or an uninfected control (not recorded which). The DNA of the CDR3 is TGTGCCAGCAGTCCTAAGAACACTGAAGCTTTCTTT. Its protein is CASSPKNTEAFF.